What follows are 20 T cell receptor beta chains derived from one specimen sequenced in a study of cytotoxic CD8 clonotypes in ibrutinib-treated CLL. The assay was immunoSEQ multiplex PCR, and TCRdb's table has in-frame clones only and misses some. Among approximately 280,000 clones, less than 85% were seen once, and the ten largest hold roughly 5%. The sample here was PBMCs, taken at disease progression, from a patient treated with ibrutinib. These receptors all stem from a human donor with chronic lymphocytic leukemia.

The chain links TRBV18 to TRBJ2-7; D is possibly TRBD2 (5 bases). Germline-derived CDR1 and CDR2 are KGHSH and LQKENI. V was clipped by 6 bases and J by 3 bases, with 12 bases between them. This CDR3 is built from 13 residues. The CDR3 DNA sequence: TGTGCCAGCTCCCCCACTAGAAACTACGAGCAGTACTTC. Its protein product is CASSPTRNYEQYF.

The chain is built from TRBV18 and TRBJ1-2; D is perhaps TRBD1 (5 bases). The CDR3 runs to 14 residues. Germline V gives CDR1 KGHSH, CDR2 LQKENI. Trimming took 3 bases from V and 5 from J, leaving 13 bases between them. The CDR3 DNA is TGTGCCAGCTCACCTACCGGGACCGAATATGGCTACACCTTC. Protein sequence: CASSPTGTEYGYTF.

The sample holds a few counts of this clone. The genes are TRBV5-1 and TRBJ1-1; 7 positions agree with TRBD1. V shed 3 bases and J 3 bases; nucleotides not matched to a gene: 5. The CDR3 has 14 amino acids. CDR1 SGHRS and CDR2 YFSETQ come from the germline V gene. The chain's CDR3 is CASSWGTVDTEAFF. DNA for the CDR3: TGCGCCAGCAGCTGGGGGACAGTAGACACTGAAGCTTTCTTT. The full variable domain, with the rest looked up from reference TRBV5-1 and TRBJ1-1, is KAGVTQTPRYLIKTRGQQVTLSCSPISGHRSVSWYQQTPGQGLQFLFEYFSETQRNKGNFPGRFSGRQFSNSRSEMNVSTLELGDSALYLCASSWGTVDTEAFFGQGTRLTVV.

The chain couples TRBV11-2 to TRBJ2-1, with 9 bases matching TRBD1. Germline CDR1 is SGHAT and CDR2 is FQNNGV. This CDR3 is built from 16 residues. V was clipped by 6 bases and J by 7 bases; unmatched bases: 13. CDR3 region: CASRRPWDRVGNEQFF. The CDR3, as DNA: TGTGCCAGCAGGCGGCCGTGGGACAGGGTAGGAAATGAGCAGTTCTTC.

The chain combines TRBV11-3 with TRBJ2-3; D may be TRBD1 or TRBD2 (5 bases each). The CDR3 has 13 residues. The V gene's germline CDR1 is SGHNT and CDR2 YENEEA. Trimming cost V 5 bases and J 3 bases, with 9 bases left between them. In nucleotides, the CDR3 is TGTGCCAGCAGCCGGGGACCAACAGATACGCAGTATTTT. Protein product: CASSRGPTDTQYF.

The chain recombines TRBV4-1 with TRBJ2-1; D is undetermined. The germline V gene encodes CDR1 MGHRA and CDR2 YSYEKL. Trimming removed 0 bases at V and 4 bases at J, with 10 bases between. This CDR3 is 15 amino acids long. CDR3: CASSQEKVGYNEQFF. In nucleotides, the CDR3 is TGCGCCAGCAGCCAAGAAAAAGTAGGATACAATGAGCAGTTCTTC.

This sequence joins TRBV5-1 and TRBJ2-7; 7 nucleotides agree with TRBD1. J was trimmed by 6 bases and V by 0 bases; bases with no gene match: 6. Germline V gene data show CDR1 as SGHRS and CDR2 as YFSETQ. This CDR3 region has 14 residues. DNA for the CDR3: TGCGCCAGCAGCTTGGGGGGGACAGTCGGCGAGCAGTACTTC. It encodes CASSLGGTVGEQYF.

This clone came up once. The chain uses TRBV7-6 and TRBJ2-2, with D perhaps TRBD2 (6 bases). With 4 bases removed from V and 2 bases from J, the gap between germline ends came to 11 bases. This CDR3 contains 15 residues. Germline V lookup: CDR1 SGHVS, CDR2 FNYEAQ. The CDR3 protein is CASSSRTTNTGELFF. DNA of the CDR3: TGTGCCAGCAGCTCCCGGACTACTAACACCGGGGAGCTGTTTTTT.

This chain uses TRBV7-9 with TRBJ1-1; unclear D gene. Germline lookup yields CDR1 SEHNR and CDR2 FQNEAQ (reference sequence). V lost 2 bases, J lost 4 bases, and 14 bases lay in between. The CDR3 sequence is 15 residues long. CDR3 amino acids: CASSLRTQFFTEAFF. In DNA form, the CDR3 reads TGTGCCAGCAGCTTACGAACCCAGTTTTTCACTGAAGCTTTCTTT.

The gene calls are TRBV5-6 and TRBJ1-2, with 8 bases fitting TRBD1. CDR3 length: 19 amino acids. With 0 bases clipped from V and 4 bases from J, the junction kept 17 bases outside the gene matches. Germline values: CDR1 SGHDT, CDR2 YYEEEE. CDR3: CASSLEVRGRLLVSYGYTF. DNA of the CDR3: TGTGCCAGCAGCTTGGAGGTCAGGGGGCGACTACTGGTTAGCTATGGCTACACCTTC.

The rearrangement uses TRBV4-1 and TRBJ1-2; possibly TRBD1 for D (5 bases). From germline, CDR1 is MGHRA and CDR2 YSYEKL. The CDR3 runs 18 residues. Trimming shortened V by 0 bases and J by 5 bases, and 22 bases separated the two germline ends. The CDR3 sequence is CASSQDPLMPGPEYGYTF. The CDR3 bases are TGCGCCAGCAGCCAAGATCCCCTTATGCCGGGGCCTGAATATGGCTACACCTTC.

CDR3 nucleotide sequence: TGCGCCAGCAGCCAAATGACGGGACTAGTAAGCAATGAGCAGTTCTTC. This encodes CASSQMTGLVSNEQFF. J is TRBJ2-1 and V is TRBV4-1, with 8 nucleotides matching TRBD2. Trimming at V came to 2 bases and at J to 6 bases, leaving 9 bases not matched to a gene. Germline CDR1 is MGHRA and CDR2 is YSYEKL. The CDR3 is 16 amino acids.

This chain links TRBV4-1 with TRBJ1-2; possibly TRBD1 for D (5 bases). The CDR3 has 15 amino acids. Trimming pared 1 base from V and 3 bases from J, leaving 12 bases between. The germline V gene encodes CDR1 MGHRA and CDR2 YSYEKL. CDR3: CASSQAAGWDYGYTF. The CDR3 coding sequence is TGCGCCAGCAGCCAAGCGGCAGGGTGGGACTATGGCTACACCTTC.

The genes are TRBV7-9 and TRBJ1-1; a weak D match, TRBD1 (5 bases). Trimming shortened V by 1 base and J by 1 base, and 10 bases separated the two germline ends. This CDR3 is 15 amino acids long. CDR1 SEHNR and CDR2 FQNEAQ come from the germline V gene (reference sequence). CDR3 loop: CASSLGLTANTEAFF. For the CDR3, the DNA is TGTGCCAGCAGCTTAGGTCTGACAGCGAACACTGAAGCTTTCTTT. Complete variable domain (other parts from reference TRBV7-9 and TRBJ1-1): DTGVSQNPRHKITKRGQNVTFRCDPISEHNRLYWYRQTLGQGPEFLTYFQNEAQLEKSRLLSDRFSAERPKGSFSTLEIQRTEQGDSAMYLCASSLGLTANTEAFFGQGTRLTVV.

V gene TRBV19 combines with J gene TRBJ1-1; D might be TRBD1 (6 bases). V lost 2 bases, J lost 3 bases, and 10 bases lay in between. Germline CDR1 is LNHDA and CDR2 is SQIVND (reference sequence). There are 14 residues in the CDR3. The CDR3 reads CASSITYRDTEAFF. The DNA for the CDR3 is TGTGCCAGTAGTATAACCTACAGGGACACTGAAGCTTTCTTT.

This chain connects TRBV15 to TRBJ1-2, with TRBD1 matching 9 bases. V dropped 0 bases and J dropped 5; count of bases not matched to a gene: 4. The germline gives CDR1 LNHNV, CDR2 YYDKDF (reference sequence). CDR3 length: 15 residues. This chain's CDR3 is CATSRDRTGEYGYTF. CDR3 nucleotide sequence: TGTGCCACCAGCAGAGATAGGACAGGGGAGTATGGCTACACCTTC.

V usage is TRBV5-1 and J usage is TRBJ2-7; 9 bases are a match to TRBD2. CDR1 and CDR2 (germline): SGHRS, YFSETQ. This CDR3 is 15 amino acids long. The V and J ends lost 2 bases and 7 bases, in that order; junction bases with no gene match: 10. CDR3 bases: TGCGCCAGCAGCTTAGCTACTAGCGGGCCCAAGGAGCAGTACTTC. It yields the protein CASSLATSGPKEQYF.

The V and J genes are TRBV15 and TRBJ2-1; TRBD1 aligns across 12 bases. Germline values: CDR1 LNHNV, CDR2 YYDKDF (reference sequence). The CDR3 has 15 amino acids. The junction had 4 bases not matched to a gene; V was cut back by 3 bases and J by 7 bases. The CDR3 nucleotides read TGTGCCACCAGCAGCCGGGACAGGGGGCTGAATGAGCAGTTCTTC. Amino acid sequence: CATSSRDRGLNEQFF.

The sample holds many counts of this clone. The sample carries other DNA sequences with the same CDR3. The rearrangement joins TRBV5-1 to TRBJ2-7, with D tentatively TRBD1 or TRBD2 (5 bases each). The CDR3 is 14 residues long. Trimming stripped 1 base from V and 1 base from J, with 9 bases between. Germline loops: CDR1 SGHRS, CDR2 YFSETQ. The CDR3 sequence is CASSLMGDSYEQYF. For the CDR3, the DNA is TGCGCCAGCAGCTTGATGGGGGATTCCTACGAGCAGTACTTC.

This sequence joins TRBV5-4 and TRBJ1-2; D is unresolved. V dropped 1 base and J dropped 4 bases, with 20 bases sitting between them. The CDR3 contains 17 residues. Germline CDR1 and CDR2: SGHNT and YYREEE (reference sequence). CDR3 coding DNA: TGTGCCAGCAGCTTGTCCGCCCGCCTGGGCCCGTTCTATGGCTACACCTTC. Encoded protein: CASSLSARLGPFYGYTF.